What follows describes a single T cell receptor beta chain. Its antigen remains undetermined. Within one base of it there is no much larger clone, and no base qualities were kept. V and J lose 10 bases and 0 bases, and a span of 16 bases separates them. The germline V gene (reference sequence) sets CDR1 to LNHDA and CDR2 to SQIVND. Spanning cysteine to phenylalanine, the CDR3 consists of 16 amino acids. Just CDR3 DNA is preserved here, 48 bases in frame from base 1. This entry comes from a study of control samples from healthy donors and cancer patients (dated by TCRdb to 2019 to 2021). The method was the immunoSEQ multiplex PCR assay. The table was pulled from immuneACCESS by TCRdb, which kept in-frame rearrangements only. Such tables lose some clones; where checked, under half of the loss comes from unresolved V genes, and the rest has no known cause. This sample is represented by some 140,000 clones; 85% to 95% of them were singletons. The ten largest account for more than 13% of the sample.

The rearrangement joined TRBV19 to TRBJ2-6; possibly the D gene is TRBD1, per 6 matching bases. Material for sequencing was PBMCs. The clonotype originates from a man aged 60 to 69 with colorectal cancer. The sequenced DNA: TGTGCCACCAAGAAGGGGGTCCTCTCTGGGGCCAACGTCCTGACTTTC. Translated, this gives CATKKGVLSGANVLTF.